Shown below are 25 T cell receptor beta chains from a single sample sequenced in a study of OX40 agonist ivuxolimab in advanced cancers. Assay used: immunoSEQ multiplex PCR; TCRdb lists only in-frame clones, some missing. Seen here are about 53,000 clones, roughly 84% observed once, and the top ten hold about 1.5%. Here the sequenced sample was CD4+ or CD8+ T cells sorted from blood, taken in a trial of the OX40 agonist ivuxolimab. The receptors were sampled from an adult with an advanced solid tumor such as melanoma, head and neck, liver or kidney cancer.

V gene TRBV19 combines with J gene TRBJ1-2; 9 bases are a match to TRBD1. Germline CDR1 and CDR2: LNHDA and SQIVND (reference sequence). With 4 bases clipped from V and 6 bases from J, the junction kept 3 bases outside the gene matches. CDR3 length: 13 amino acids. DNA for the CDR3: TGTGCCAGTAGTACCCGGACAGGGGATGGCTACACCTTC. As protein: CASSTRTGDGYTF. Based on the CDR3 plus reference TRBV19 and TRBJ1-2, the full variable domain is DGGITQSPKYLFRKEGQNVTLSCEQNLNHDAMYWYRQDPGQGLRLIYYSQIVNDFQKGDIAEGYSVSREKKESFPLTVTSAQKNPTAFYLCASSTRTGDGYTFGSGTRLTVV.

V is TRBV11-2 and J is TRBJ2-7; D remains ambiguous. CDR3 length: 13 amino acids. Germline V gene sequence: CDR1 SGHAT, CDR2 FQNNGV. V was cut by 5 bases and J by 4 bases, with 12 bases left in between. The CDR3 nucleotides are TGTGCCAGCAGCCGTGATTTGGGTTACGAGCAGTACTTC. Its translation: CASSRDLGYEQYF.

The J gene is TRBJ1-5, the V gene TRBV28; 8 bases agree with TRBD1. CDR1 and CDR2 (germline): MDHEN, SYDVKM. This CDR3 contains 17 residues. V was pared by 4 bases and J by 1 base, with 9 bases of the junction left unmatched. The chain's CDR3 is CASSSPTGAGSNQPQHF. CDR3 DNA: TGTGCCAGCAGTTCTCCGACAGGGGCAGGGAGCAATCAGCCCCAGCATTTT.

The chain combines TRBV28 with TRBJ2-7; the match to TRBD1 covers 8 bases. V lost 3 bases and J lost 2; bases outside the gene matches: 18. From germline, CDR1 is MDHEN and CDR2 SYDVKM. CDR3 size: 19 residues. CDR3 sequence reads: CASSFYMSAGGDQTYEQYF. The CDR3 coding sequence is TGTGCCAGCAGTTTTTACATGTCGGCAGGGGGCGACCAAACCTACGAGCAGTACTTC.

The chain uses TRBV6-6 and TRBJ1-2; 9 bases are a match to TRBD1. V shed 8 bases, J shed 6 bases, and the junction held 7 bases outside the gene matches. Looked up from germline, CDR1 is MNHNY and CDR2 is SVGAGI (reference sequence). The CDR3 length is 13 residues. In DNA, the CDR3 is TGTGCCAGCGGACCTACAGGGGGCGATGGCTACACCTTC. Translated: CASGPTGGDGYTF.

The J gene is TRBJ1-5, the V gene TRBV2; the match to TRBD1 covers 7 bases. The CDR3 runs to 12 residues. CDR1 is SNHLY and CDR2 is FYNNEI in the germline V gene. V was clipped by 6 bases and J by 4 bases; unmatched bases: 0. This CDR3 is CASRTGNQPQHF. The CDR3 nucleotides are TGTGCCAGCAGGACAGGGAATCAGCCCCAGCATTTT.

The V call is TRBV7-6, the J call TRBJ2-7; D is unresolved. From germline, CDR1 is SGHVS and CDR2 FNYEAQ. The CDR3 loop spans 14 amino acids. The ends were cut back, 2 bases at V and 1 base at J, with 9 bases in the middle. CDR3 DNA: TGTGCCAGCAGCTTAAACGATGGATCCTACGAGCAGTACTTC. As protein: CASSLNDGSYEQYF.

The CDR3 bases are TGTGCCAGCAGCCAAGAATCAGGCAGGGCAGACGAAAAACTGTTTTTT. Translating gives CASSQESGRADEKLFF. V is TRBV7-9 and J is TRBJ1-4; D possibly corresponds to TRBD1 (5 bases). V was pared by 5 bases and J by 8 bases, with 21 bases between. CDR1 is SEHNR, CDR2 FQNEAQ, per germline (reference sequence). This CDR3 contains 16 residues.

This clone showed up just a few times. J is TRBJ1-1 and V is TRBV7-9, with unresolved D. The germline CDR1 and CDR2 sequences are SEHNR and FQNEAQ (reference sequence). V was pared by 6 bases and J by 2 bases, with 7 bases between. This CDR3 comprises 12 residues. CDR3 sequence (DNA): TGTGCCAGCAGTTTCACTAACACTGAAGCTTTCTTT. Translated: CASSFTNTEAFF. The whole variable domain, remainder taken from reference TRBV7-9 and TRBJ1-1, is DTGVSQNPRHKITKRGQNVTFRCDPISEHNRLYWYRQTLGQGPEFLTYFQNEAQLEKSRLLSDRFSAERPKGSFSTLEIQRTEQGDSAMYLCASSFTNTEAFFGQGTRLTVV.

The chain combines TRBV7-3 with TRBJ1-1; weak D call: TRBD1 (5 bases). Trimming cost V 5 bases and J 5 bases, with 12 bases left between them. Looked up from germline, CDR1 is SGHTA and CDR2 is FQGTGA. The CDR3 has 13 residues. The CDR3 DNA reads as TGTGCCAGCAGCCCACAGGAGAATACTGAAGCTTTCTTT. Its protein product is CASSPQENTEAFF.

The gene calls are TRBV28 and TRBJ1-2, with D perhaps TRBD1 (5 bases). Germline values: CDR1 MDHEN, CDR2 SYDVKM. V lost 3 bases to trimming and J lost 1 base, with 9 bases between them. The CDR3 covers 14 residues. DNA of the CDR3: TGTGCCAGCAGTTTGGGGGGAAATAACTATGGCTACACCTTC. This translates into CASSLGGNNYGYTF.

The rearrangement joins TRBV18 to TRBJ1-5; a weak D match, TRBD1 (5 bases). The length of the CDR3 is 15 residues. The V end lost 6 bases, the J end lost 6 bases, and 18 bases lay between the germline ends. CDR1 KGHSH and CDR2 LQKENI come from the germline V gene. This CDR3 reads CASSPAGGGIQPQHF. The CDR3 region has the DNA TGTGCCAGCTCCCCGGCGGGGGGAGGTATTCAGCCCCAGCATTTT.

V gene TRBV5-4 combines with J gene TRBJ2-3; D ambiguous. V was trimmed by 4 bases and J by 1 base, leaving 16 bases between them. The CDR3 is 16 residues long. Germline CDR1 SGHNT, CDR2 YYREEE (reference sequence). The CDR3 is CASSPPISGGTDTQYF. The CDR3 DNA reads TGTGCCAGCAGCCCCCCGATATCCGGCGGCACAGATACGCAGTATTTT. The complete variable domain, with remaining parts taken from reference TRBV5-4 and TRBJ2-3, reads ETGVTQSPTHLIKTRGQQVTLRCSSQSGHNTVSWYQQALGQGPQFIFQYYREEENGRGNFPPRFSGLQFPNYSSELNVNALELDDSALYLCASSPPISGGTDTQYFGPGTRLTVL.

In the case of this clone: Relative to the germline gene, one junction end is altered; a read error may explain this. The CDR3: CASSLGSGRNTGELFF. For the CDR3, the DNA is TGTGCTAGCAGCTTAGGTTCAGGGAGGAACACCGGGGAGCTGTTTTTT. This sequence joins TRBV7-7 and TRBJ2-2; D assignment may be TRBD1 or TRBD2 (5 bases each). The CDR3 spans 16 residues. Per germline, CDR1 SSHAT and CDR2 FNYEAQ (reference sequence). Based on the CDR3 plus reference TRBV7-7 and TRBJ2-2, the full variable domain is GAGVSQSPRYKVTKRGQDVTLRCDPISSHATLYWYQQALGQGPEFLTYFNYEAQPDKSGLPSDRFSAERPEGSISTLTIQRTEQRDSAMYRCASSLGSGRNTGELFFGEGSRLTVL.

This clone was recorded once. J is TRBJ2-5 and V is TRBV11-2, with a possible D match to TRBD2 (6 bases). V dropped 1 base and J dropped 5 bases, with 17 bases sitting between them. Germline values: CDR1 SGHAT, CDR2 FQNNGV. The CDR3 consists of 16 residues. The CDR3 nucleotides read TGTGCCAGCAGCTTAGTCGGAGGGAGACGCGCGGAGACCCAGTACTTC. Translated: CASSLVGGRRAETQYF.

Note on this clone: Other DNA sequences from this sample encode an identical CDR3 as well. This chain uses TRBV5-1 with TRBJ2-7, with D perhaps TRBD1 (5 bases). Trimming pared 0 bases from V and 1 base from J, leaving 8 bases between. Germline V gene sequence: CDR1 SGHRS, CDR2 YFSETQ. The CDR3 is made up of 14 amino acids. The CDR3 coding sequence is TGCGCCAGCAGCTTGGTGCAGGGTTCCTACGAGCAGTACTTC. It encodes CASSLVQGSYEQYF.

This chain uses TRBV7-8 with TRBJ1-1; D may be TRBD1 (5 bases). The CDR3 totals 13 residues. Trimming shortened V by 6 bases and J by 3 bases, and 11 bases separated the two germline ends. Per the germline V gene, CDR1 is SGHVS and CDR2 is FQNEAQ. This chain's CDR3 is CASRGTSYTEAFF. The CDR3 DNA follows: TGTGCCAGCAGGGGGACTTCTTACACTGAAGCTTTCTTT.

The chain uses TRBV29-1 and TRBJ2-7, with 8 bases that match TRBD1. The CDR3 length is 15 residues. V lost 4 bases and J lost 7; bases outside the gene matches: 15. Germline CDR1 and CDR2: SQVTM and ANQGSEA. The CDR3 bases are TGCAGCGTTGGGGGGGAGGACAGGGCTGGTCGGGAGCAGTACTTC. It codes for CSVGGEDRAGREQYF.

This clone was picked up one time. This chain uses TRBV7-3 with TRBJ2-3, with 10 bases aligning to TRBD1. From germline, CDR1 is SGHTA and CDR2 FQGTGA. CDR3 length: 14 residues. V gave up 8 bases and J gave up 1 base; unmatched junction bases: 3. The chain's CDR3 is CASSGTGGTDTQYF. CDR3 DNA sequence: TGTGCCAGCTCCGGGACAGGGGGCACAGATACGCAGTATTTT. Full variable domain (remainder filled in from reference TRBV7-3 and TRBJ2-3): GAGVSQTPSNKVTEKGKYVELRCDPISGHTALYWYRQSLGQGPEFLIYFQGTGAADDSGLPNDRFFAVRPEGSVSTLKIQRTERGDSAVYLCASSGTGGTDTQYFGPGTRLTVL.

V is TRBV10-3 and J is TRBJ2-2; the match to TRBD1 covers 11 bases. This CDR3 has 16 residues. The ends lost 4 bases at V and 4 bases at J; junction bases unmatched: 5. Per germline, CDR1 ENHRY and CDR2 SYGVKD. The CDR3 DNA reads as TGTGCCATCAGTGGGGGGACAGGGGGTCTCACCGGGGAGCTGTTTTTT. It yields the protein CAISGGTGGLTGELFF.

The chain links TRBV5-4 to TRBJ1-2, with D maybe TRBD1 (6 bases). CDR3 size: 16 residues. V lost 7 bases to trimming and J lost 4 bases, with 23 bases between them. The germline gives CDR1 SGHNT, CDR2 YYREEE (reference sequence). The CDR3 DNA sequence: TGTGCCAGCGGGTCGGACAGTACATCCATCTTCTATGGCTACACCTTC. Protein sequence: CASGSDSTSIFYGYTF.

V usage is TRBV5-6 and J usage is TRBJ2-7, with D unclear. The CDR3 is made up of 12 amino acids. The germline V and J ends were trimmed by 4 bases and 0 bases, with 5 bases remaining between them. Germline V CDR1 and CDR2: SGHDT, YYEEEE. The CDR3 region has the DNA TGTGCCAGCAGCCGCTACTCCTACGAGCAGTACTTC. This encodes CASSRYSYEQYF.

This clone was counted a single time. The rearrangement joins TRBV4-1 to TRBJ2-7, with 9 bases lining up with TRBD2. J gave up 0 bases and V 3 bases, and 0 bases lay outside the gene matches. This CDR3 has 14 residues. The germline V gene has CDR1 MGHRA and CDR2 YSYEKL. In DNA form, the CDR3 reads TGCGCCAGCAGCCATAGCGGGAGCTCCTACGAGCAGTACTTC. This codes for CASSHSGSSYEQYF.

CDR3 amino acids: CASSLAGASHYGYTF. The CDR3 DNA follows: TGTGCCAGCAGTTTAGCGGGGGCTTCCCACTATGGCTACACCTTC. This chain links TRBV27 with TRBJ1-2, with D possibly being TRBD1 (6 bases). This CDR3 contains 15 residues. Trimming took 2 bases from V and 3 from J, leaving 13 bases between them. Per germline, CDR1 MNHEY and CDR2 SMNVEV (reference sequence).

V gene TRBV7-9 combines with J gene TRBJ2-1; D may match TRBD1 or TRBD2 (5 bases each). From germline, CDR1 is SEHNR and CDR2 FQNEAQ (reference sequence). The CDR3 contains 16 residues. The ends were cut back, 4 bases at V and 8 bases at J, with 21 bases in the middle. The CDR3 is CASSSWGRGAGDEQFF. CDR3 coding DNA: TGTGCCAGCAGCTCATGGGGGAGAGGCGCGGGCGATGAGCAGTTCTTC.